The 20 T cell receptor beta chains below all came from one sample that was sequenced in a study of T cell changes during pregnancy in multiple sclerosis. Some clones are missing from TCRdb's copy, which holds only in-frame ones; the method was immunoSEQ multiplex PCR. The repertoire consists of fewer than 130,000 clones, with roughly nine tenths occurring once and the leading ten covering 3% to 3.5%. Sequencing was performed on peripheral blood, taken after pregnancy. The receptor source for this set is a female donor with multiple sclerosis, enrolled in a pregnancy study.

The sample holds a few counts of this clone. V is TRBV6-5 and J is TRBJ2-2, with D tentatively TRBD2 (7 bases). The CDR3 runs to 13 residues. V gave up 6 bases and J gave up 7 bases, with 12 bases separating them. CDR1 and CDR2 (germline): MNHEY, SVGAGI. As DNA, the CDR3 is TGTGCCAGCAGACCCGGGGGGCACGGGGAGCTGTTTTTT. Its translation is CASRPGGHGELFF.

The chain links TRBV27 to TRBJ1-1; D call uncertain. V lost 2 bases, J lost 5 bases, and 9 bases lay in between. Germline-derived CDR1 and CDR2 are MNHEY and SMNVEV (reference sequence). This CDR3 has 13 residues. Written as DNA, the CDR3 is TGTGCCAGCAGTTTAATGAGAGGGACTGAAGCTTTCTTT. It is translated as CASSLMRGTEAFF.

The chain links TRBV5-6 to TRBJ1-4; TRBD1 aligns across 7 bases. Germline assignment: CDR1 SGHDT and CDR2 YYEEEE. This CDR3 region has 14 residues. V shed 2 bases, J shed 3 bases, and the junction held 1 base outside the gene matches. CDR3 sequence reads: CASSFGTANEKLFF. For the CDR3, the DNA is TGTGCCAGCAGCTTCGGGACAGCTAATGAAAAACTGTTTTTT.

CDR3 amino acids: CASSPGGSGRVREQYF. The CDR3 DNA sequence: TGTGCCAGCTCACCAGGCGGCAGCGGGCGGGTTAGGGAGCAGTACTTC. V is TRBV18 and J is TRBJ2-7, with D perhaps TRBD2 (6 bases). Trimming cost V 2 bases and J 7 bases, with 21 bases left between them. The germline V gene has CDR1 KGHSH and CDR2 LQKENI. CDR3 length equals 16 residues.

This chain links TRBV6-6 with TRBJ1-1, with 7 bases identical to TRBD1. J was trimmed by 4 bases and V by 6 bases; bases with no gene match: 5. The germline V gene encodes CDR1 MNHNY and CDR2 SVGAGI (reference sequence). The length of the CDR3 is 13 residues. The CDR3 loop reads CASRGTAGTEAFF. CDR3 sequence (DNA): TGTGCCAGCAGGGGGACAGCGGGCACTGAAGCTTTCTTT.

This chain links TRBV19 with TRBJ1-5, with a weak D call TRBD1 (6 bases). The CDR3 totals 16 residues. Trimming took 3 bases from V and 4 from J, leaving 16 bases between them. The germline V gene has CDR1 LNHDA and CDR2 SQIVND (reference sequence). The CDR3 bases are TGTGCCAGTAGTATTACTTTGTCAGGGGTAAATCAGCCCCAGCATTTT. This gives the protein CASSITLSGVNQPQHF.

V gene TRBV18 combines with J gene TRBJ2-5, with D maybe TRBD2 (5 bases). The germline V gene encodes CDR1 KGHSH and CDR2 LQKENI. Deletions cut 2 bases from V and 0 bases from J, with 7 bases between. CDR3 length: 14 amino acids. The CDR3 nucleotides read TGTGCCAGCTCACCAGGGCGGGACCAAGAGACCCAGTACTTC. Protein sequence: CASSPGRDQETQYF.

This clone showed up just once. The chain couples TRBV5-1 to TRBJ2-1, with D tentatively TRBD1 (6 bases). This CDR3 has 15 residues. Germline V lookup: CDR1 SGHRS, CDR2 YFSETQ. Trimming took 0 bases from V and 2 from J, leaving 9 bases between them. This CDR3 is CASSLGDIAYNEQFF. The CDR3 region has the DNA TGCGCCAGCAGCTTGGGGGACATCGCCTACAATGAGCAGTTCTTC.

The V gene is TRBV6-5, the J gene TRBJ1-2, with D maybe TRBD1 (5 bases). This CDR3 is 13 amino acids long. V was trimmed by 5 bases and J by 4 bases, leaving 11 bases between them. The germline V gene has CDR1 MNHEY and CDR2 SVGAGI. DNA of the CDR3: TGTGCCAGCAGTCCTTCTGGGGCCTATGGCTACACCTTC. Its translation is CASSPSGAYGYTF.

The chain is built from TRBV19 and TRBJ1-5; D remains unclear. The V gene lost 3 bases and the J gene lost 6 bases, with 12 bases spanning the gap. The CDR3 runs to 14 residues. CDR1 is LNHDA, CDR2 SQIVND, per germline (reference sequence). The CDR3 DNA follows: TGTGCCAGTAGTATGGGAGCAGGAAGTCAGCCCCAGCATTTT. Translation: CASSMGAGSQPQHF.

The J gene is TRBJ1-4, the V gene TRBV9; TRBD1 might be the D (6 bases). The V end lost 4 bases, the J end lost 8 bases, and 18 bases lay between the germline ends. The CDR3 runs 15 residues. Germline V lookup: CDR1 SGDLS, CDR2 YYNGEE. This CDR3 reads CASSPQMGAGEKLFF. The CDR3 DNA follows: TGTGCCAGCAGCCCGCAAATGGGGGCAGGGGAAAAACTGTTTTTT.

In nucleotides, the CDR3 is TGTGCCAGCAGCTACCGGGGGACAGATACGCAGTATTTT. It specifies CASSYRGTDTQYF. The V call is TRBV11-2, the J call TRBJ2-3; maybe TRBD2 (6 bases). CDR3 length: 13 amino acids. CDR1 and CDR2 from the germline V gene are SGHAT and FQNNGV. Trimming stripped 4 bases from V and 3 bases from J, with 8 bases between.

This chain uses TRBV5-1 with TRBJ2-5, with TRBD1 matching 9 bases. V dropped 5 bases and J dropped 11; count of bases not matched to a gene: 19. This CDR3 is built from 16 residues. Germline loops: CDR1 SGHRS, CDR2 YFSETQ. DNA of the CDR3: TGCGCCAGCAGTTGGACTCCGGGACAGGGTTTTGGTTCGCAGTACTTC. Protein product: CASSWTPGQGFGSQYF.

This CDR3 is CASSLAGTGASYEQYF. The CDR3 coding sequence is TGTGCCAGCAGCTTAGCCGGTACAGGAGCCTCCTACGAGCAGTACTTC. This chain connects TRBV7-8 to TRBJ2-7, with D possibly being TRBD1 (5 bases). V lost 0 bases, J lost 0 bases, and 12 bases lay in between. This CDR3 contains 16 residues. Germline V gene data show CDR1 as SGHVS and CDR2 as FQNEAQ. Full variable domain (rest looked up from reference TRBV7-8 and TRBJ2-7): GAGVSQSPRYKVAKRGQDVALRCDPISGHVSLFWYQQALGQGPEFLTYFQNEAQLDKSGLPSDRFFAERPEGSVSTLKIQRTQQEDSAVYLCASSLAGTGASYEQYFGPGTRLTVT.

This rearrangement joins TRBV5-6 to TRBJ2-5; 11 bases line up with TRBD2. V shed 0 bases and J 7 bases; nucleotides not matched to a gene: 17. Germline lookup yields CDR1 SGHDT and CDR2 YYEEEE. This CDR3 is 19 amino acids long. The CDR3 loop reads CASSLEALAGGLSLGTQYF. In DNA form, the CDR3 reads TGTGCCAGCAGCTTGGAGGCGCTAGCGGGGGGCCTCTCCCTGGGGACCCAGTACTTC.

This clone has just one count. The chain combines TRBV6-5 with TRBJ2-7, with D possibly matching TRBD1 (6 bases). CDR3 length equals 14 residues. Germline loops: CDR1 MNHEY, CDR2 SVGAGI. Between the trimmed V and J ends, which lost 0 bases and 3 bases, there was a span of 9 bases. CDR3 protein: CASSYSRDIYEQYF. CDR3 sequence (DNA): TGTGCCAGCAGTTACTCTCGGGACATCTACGAGCAGTACTTC.

The chain joins TRBV9 to TRBJ2-2, with TRBD2 matching over 8 bases. Germline values: CDR1 SGDLS, CDR2 YYNGEE. The CDR3 length is 17 residues. V was clipped by 3 bases and J by 6 bases; unmatched bases: 13. The CDR3 region is CASSGGPGGLLAGELFF. The CDR3, as DNA: TGTGCCAGCAGCGGAGGCCCGGGGGGGTTGCTCGCCGGGGAGCTGTTTTTT.

The chain recombines TRBV5-6 with TRBJ2-7, with 8 bases that match TRBD1. The V gene end was trimmed by 0 bases and the J gene end by 1 base; junction bases not matched to a gene: 3. In germline, CDR1 is SGHDT, CDR2 YYEEEE. The CDR3 length is 15 residues. CDR3 DNA: TGTGCCAGCAGCTTGGGGACAGGGTGGTCCTACGAGCAGTACTTC. Its protein product is CASSLGTGWSYEQYF.

This clone was counted between two and nine times. The chain employs TRBV5-1 and TRBJ1-6; the D gene is possibly TRBD1 (5 bases). Germline-derived CDR1 and CDR2 are SGHRS and YFSETQ. V was pared by 0 bases and J by 9 bases, with 16 bases between. This CDR3 comprises 16 residues. CDR3 residues: CASSLDDRGYGSPLHF. In DNA, the CDR3 is TGCGCCAGCAGCTTGGACGACCGGGGGTACGGTTCACCCCTCCACTTT.

This chain connects TRBV27 to TRBJ2-7, with 11 bases identical to TRBD2. Per germline, CDR1 MNHEY and CDR2 SMNVEV (reference sequence). This CDR3 contains 16 residues. V lost 3 bases and J lost 3; bases outside the gene matches: 7. The CDR3 reads CASSFGGLADHYEQYF. CDR3 bases: TGTGCCAGCAGTTTTGGGGGACTAGCGGATCACTACGAGCAGTACTTC.